This TCR beta chain originates from a study of MAIT cells during Salmonella Paratyphi A infection (dated by TCRdb to the late 2010s). Notes on the research overall: Adult volunteers aged 18 to 60 swallowed one dose of 1-5x10^3 CFU of S. Paratyphi A strain NVGH308. Starting at diagnosis, diagnosed volunteers were given ciprofloxacin 500 mg twice a day for 14 days. Findings and caveats that apply to the study as a whole: Diagnosed volunteers showed more expansion or contraction among top five MAIT clonotypes than healthy controls (around 0.57 versus 0.12), suggesting infection-driven repertoire reshaping. The availability of volunteer samples limited the sample sizes, but these sizes were considered adequate to detect differences between groups. From baseline to mid-infection, the space taken up by over-represented MAIT clonotypes dropped significantly (roughly 0.18 to 0.096), whereas no significant difference was seen post-infection. MAIT TRBV usage was found to be oligoclonal, with TRBV20 and TRBV6 favoured, and appeared to be unchanged by infection.

From V the trimming removes 1 base and from J it removes 0 bases, while the gene matches leave 10 bases of the junction unaccounted for. The germline V gene (reference sequence) specifies DFQATT as CDR1 and SNEGSKA as CDR2. Spanning cysteine to phenylalanine, the CDR3 consists of 17 amino acids. Kept here is only the CDR3 DNA, which spans 51 bases and is read in frame from base 1. Sample time point, as interpreted from the label and publication: before S. Paratyphi A challenge (baseline). MAIT cells, defined as Valpha7.2+ CD161+ T cells, were identified and sorted by flow cytometry. Circulating MAIT cell TCRbeta repertoires were profiled longitudinally in about six volunteers in whom enteric fever developed after controlled oral challenge with live Salmonella Paratyphi A. Every diagnosed volunteer provided MAIT cell samples at three timepoints: pre-infection, mid-infection and post-infection. A diagnosis of enteric fever was based on Paratyphi A bacteremia and/or a persistent fever above 38 degrees C that lasted longer than 12 hours. Diagnosis of infection in challenged volunteers occurred between day 4 and day 7 after challenge. For RNA extraction, between about 5,000 and 11,000 MAIT cells per sample were sorted directly into RNAqueous-Micro lysis buffer. Lymphoprep gradient centrifugation was used to isolate peripheral blood mononuclear cells from blood samples and leukocyte cones. A BD FACSAria Fusion or BD FACSAria III sorter was used for cell sorting.

The library was generated by 5' RACE. Two rounds of PCR with Phusion High-Fidelity polymerase amplified TCRbeta, with sample-specific barcodes added in the primers. Template-switch cDNA synthesis with SMARTScribe reverse transcriptase and a TRBC-specific primer was used to generate TCRbeta libraries. The barcoded samples were pooled and then prepared using the NEBNext Ultra DNA Library Prep Kit for Illumina. The libraries were sequenced on an Illumina MiSeq using the MiSeq reagent kit v2, 300 cycles. Per the authors' processing: Jemultiplexer was used to demultiplex reads by barcode, and MiTCR with default parameters handled the alignment. Non-functional sequences were removed with VDJtools, and each clonotype was defined by its amino acid sequence, with frequencies calculated from the assigned sequence reads. The clonal space homeostasis analysis grouped clonotypes by frequency into over-represented (0.05-1), large, medium and small bins. TCRdb trimmed the raw reads at Q25, called clones with MiXCR and kept productive beta chains. Every CDR3 protein is listed once, alongside the most common genes and DNA of its rows. The V and J calls come from TCRdb's annotation, not from the publication. For this sample there are around 1,300 distinct CDR3 sequences; 45% to 55% appear just once. Of the sample, over 35% is held by the ten largest clones.

Notes on this clonotype: Its binding antigen is unknown. No much larger clone exists at a distance of one base, and base qualities are not known.

This receptor was taken from a person between 18 and 70 years old who was deliberately infected with Salmonella Paratyphi A in a paratyphoid fever challenge study. This receptor chain uses TRBV20-1 and TRBJ2-7; a stretch of 9 junction bases matches TRBD2. This specimen consisted of MAIT cells from blood, obtained at the first sampling point of the challenge study. For the CDR3, the sequence is CSARGSQDSGSSYEQYF. Here is the DNA: TGCAGTGCTAGAGGCAGCCAAGATAGCGGGAGCTCCTACGAGCAGTACTTC.